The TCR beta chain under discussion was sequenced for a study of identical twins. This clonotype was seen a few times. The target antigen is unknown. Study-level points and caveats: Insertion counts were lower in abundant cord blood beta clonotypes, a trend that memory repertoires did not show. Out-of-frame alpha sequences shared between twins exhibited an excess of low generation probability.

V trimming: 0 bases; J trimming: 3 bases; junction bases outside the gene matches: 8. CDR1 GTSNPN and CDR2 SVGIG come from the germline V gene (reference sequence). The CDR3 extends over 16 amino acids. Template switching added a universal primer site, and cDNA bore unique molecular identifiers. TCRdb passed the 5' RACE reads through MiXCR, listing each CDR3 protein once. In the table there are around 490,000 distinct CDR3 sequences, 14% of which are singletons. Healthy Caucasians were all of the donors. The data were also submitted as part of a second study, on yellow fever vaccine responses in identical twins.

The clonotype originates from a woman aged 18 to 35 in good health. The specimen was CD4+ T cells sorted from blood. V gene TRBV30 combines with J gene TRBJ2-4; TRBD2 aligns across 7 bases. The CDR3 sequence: CAWSVPASGYKNIQYF. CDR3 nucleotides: TGTGCCTGGAGTGTCCCCGCTAGCGGATACAAAAACATTCAGTACTTC.